The clone carrying this T cell receptor (beta chain) was observed many times. Using its own MiXCR run on the 5' RACE reads, TCRdb lists one record per CDR3 protein. The sample holds 100,000 to 130,000 distinct CDR3 sequences, roughly an eighth seen once. These data are taken from a study of early T cells in non-severe SARS-CoV-2 infection. Study at large: Sequenced bulk RNA came from whole blood that was unsorted, and chains were unpaired.

The CDR3 sequence is 16 residues long. Trimming pared 5 bases from V and 1 base from J, leaving 17 bases between. Germline values: CDR1 LNHNV, CDR2 YYDKDF (reference sequence). Source material: whole blood. This sequence joins TRBV15 and TRBJ2-5; D gene ambiguous. The receptor comes from an adult who was a healthcare worker with PCR-confirmed SARS-CoV-2 infection or an uninfected control (not recorded which). The CDR3 DNA sequence: TGTGCCACCAGCGCTGAGGCAGGCCTACTCCAAGAGACCCAGTACTTC. Translation gives CATSAEAGLLQETQYF.